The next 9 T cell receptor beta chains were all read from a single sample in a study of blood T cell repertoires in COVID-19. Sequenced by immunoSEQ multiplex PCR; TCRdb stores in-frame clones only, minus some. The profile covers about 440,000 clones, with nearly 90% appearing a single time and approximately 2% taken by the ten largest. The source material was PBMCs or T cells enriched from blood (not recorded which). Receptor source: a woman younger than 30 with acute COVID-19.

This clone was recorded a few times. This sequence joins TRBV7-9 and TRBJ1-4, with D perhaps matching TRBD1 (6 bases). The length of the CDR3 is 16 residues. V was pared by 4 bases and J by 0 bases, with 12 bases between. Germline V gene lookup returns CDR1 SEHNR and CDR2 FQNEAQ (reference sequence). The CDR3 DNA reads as TGTGCCAGCAGCTCTTACAGGGTTGCAACTAATGAAAAACTGTTTTTT. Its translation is CASSSYRVATNEKLFF.

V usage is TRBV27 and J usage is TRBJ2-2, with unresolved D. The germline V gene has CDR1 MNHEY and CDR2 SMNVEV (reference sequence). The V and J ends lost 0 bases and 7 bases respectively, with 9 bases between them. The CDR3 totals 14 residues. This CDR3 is CASSLSRSRGELFF. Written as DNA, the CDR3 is TGTGCCAGCAGTTTATCGAGGTCTCGCGGGGAGCTGTTTTTT.

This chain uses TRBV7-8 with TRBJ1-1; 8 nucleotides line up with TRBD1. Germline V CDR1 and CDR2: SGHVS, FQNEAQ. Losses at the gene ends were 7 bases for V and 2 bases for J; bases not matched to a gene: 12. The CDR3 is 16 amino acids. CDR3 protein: CASTRSAGTGNTEAFF. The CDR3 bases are TGTGCCAGCACCCGATCCGCCGGGACAGGAAACACTGAAGCTTTCTTT.

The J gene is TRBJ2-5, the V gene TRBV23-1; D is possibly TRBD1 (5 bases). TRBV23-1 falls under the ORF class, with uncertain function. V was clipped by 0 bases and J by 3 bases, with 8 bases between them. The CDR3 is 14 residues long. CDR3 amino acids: CASSQSKGEETQYF. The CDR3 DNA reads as TGCGCCAGCAGTCAATCGAAAGGGGAAGAGACCCAGTACTTC.

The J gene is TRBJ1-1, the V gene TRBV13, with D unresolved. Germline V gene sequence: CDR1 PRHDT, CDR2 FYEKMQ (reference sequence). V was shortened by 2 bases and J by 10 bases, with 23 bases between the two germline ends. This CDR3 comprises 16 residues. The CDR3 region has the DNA TGTGCCAGCAGCTTAAGGGCCGGGAGAGGGAAAGCTGGAGCTTTCTTT. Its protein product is CASSLRAGRGKAGAFF.

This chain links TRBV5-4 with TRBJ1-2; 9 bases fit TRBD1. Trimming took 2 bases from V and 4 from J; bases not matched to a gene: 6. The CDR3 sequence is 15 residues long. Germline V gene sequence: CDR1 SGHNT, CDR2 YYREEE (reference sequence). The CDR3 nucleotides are TGTGCCAGCAGCTTTTGGGGACAGGGATTCTATGGCTACACCTTC. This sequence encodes CASSFWGQGFYGYTF.

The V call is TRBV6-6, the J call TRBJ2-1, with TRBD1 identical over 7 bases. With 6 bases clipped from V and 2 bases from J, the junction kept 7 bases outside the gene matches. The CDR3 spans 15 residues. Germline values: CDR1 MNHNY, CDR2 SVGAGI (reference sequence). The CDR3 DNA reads TGTGCCAGCAGGATCCGGGACAGCCCCTACAATGAGCAGTTCTTC. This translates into CASRIRDSPYNEQFF.

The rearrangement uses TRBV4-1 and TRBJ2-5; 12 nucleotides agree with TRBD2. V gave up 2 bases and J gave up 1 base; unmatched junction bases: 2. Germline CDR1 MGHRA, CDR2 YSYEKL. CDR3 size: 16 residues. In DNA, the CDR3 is TGCGCCAGCAGCCAACTAGCGGGAGGGGCCCAAGAGACCCAGTACTTC. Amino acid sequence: CASSQLAGGAQETQYF.

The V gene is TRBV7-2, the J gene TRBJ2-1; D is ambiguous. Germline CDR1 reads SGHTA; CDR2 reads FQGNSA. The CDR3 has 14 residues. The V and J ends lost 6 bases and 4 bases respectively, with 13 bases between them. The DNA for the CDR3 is TGTGCCAGCAGTTGGCCCCTAGTGTACAATGAGCAGTTCTTC. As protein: CASSWPLVYNEQFF. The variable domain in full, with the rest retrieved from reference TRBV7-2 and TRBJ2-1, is GAGVSQSPSNKVTEKGKDVELRCDPISGHTALYWYRQSLGQGLEFLIYFQGNSAPDKSGLPSDRFSAERTGGSVSTLTIQRTQQEDSAVYLCASSWPLVYNEQFFGPGTRLTVL.